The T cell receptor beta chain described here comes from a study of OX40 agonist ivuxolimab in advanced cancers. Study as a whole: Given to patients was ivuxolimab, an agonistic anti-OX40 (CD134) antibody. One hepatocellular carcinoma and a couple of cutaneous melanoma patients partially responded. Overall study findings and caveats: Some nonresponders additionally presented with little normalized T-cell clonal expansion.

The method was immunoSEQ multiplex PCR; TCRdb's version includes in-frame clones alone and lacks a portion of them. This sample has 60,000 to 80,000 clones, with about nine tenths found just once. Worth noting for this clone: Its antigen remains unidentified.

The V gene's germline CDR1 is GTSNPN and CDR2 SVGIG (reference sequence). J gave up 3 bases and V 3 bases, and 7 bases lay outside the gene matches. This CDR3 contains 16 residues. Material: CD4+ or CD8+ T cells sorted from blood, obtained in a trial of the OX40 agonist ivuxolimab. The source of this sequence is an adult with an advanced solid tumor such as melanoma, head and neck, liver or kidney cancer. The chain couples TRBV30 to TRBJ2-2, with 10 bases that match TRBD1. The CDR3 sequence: CAWREWDRGDTGELFF. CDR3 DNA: TGTGCCTGGAGGGAATGGGACAGGGGTGACACCGGGGAGCTGTTTTTT.